What follows is one T cell receptor (beta chain) and its context. TCRdb reprocessed the RT-PCR reads with MiXCR, giving one entry per CDR3 protein. Seen here are about 700,000 distinct CDR3 sequences, around 16% observed once, and the top ten hold around a tenth. The data were obtained in a study of response to subunit inactivated influenza vaccine. The CDR3 loop spans 15 amino acids. V was trimmed by 6 bases and J by 2 bases, leaving 15 bases between them. Germline V gene sequence: CDR1 LGHNA, CDR2 YNFKEQ. The specimen was PBMCs from blood, collected 12 days after vaccination. The sequence came from a man aged 50 or older who received an inactivated influenza vaccine. This rearrangement joins TRBV4-2 to TRBJ2-3; TRBD1 might be the D (6 bases). The chain's CDR3 is CASRSGQLLTDTQYF. The CDR3 DNA reads as TGTGCCAGCAGAAGCGGACAGTTACTCACAGATACGCAGTATTTT.